This section outlines one T cell receptor (beta chain) sequence together with its context. Only in-frame clones appear in the TCRdb table, and some are missing; sequencing was by immunoSEQ multiplex PCR. Of tens of thousands of clones in the sample, 80% to 90% were seen once. This sample stems from a study of OX40 agonist ivuxolimab in advanced cancers. The CDR3 spans 16 residues. Per the germline V gene, CDR1 is SGDLS and CDR2 is YYNGEE. Trimming cost V 3 bases and J 4 bases; bases outside gene matches: 9. The sample in question was CD4+ or CD8+ T cells sorted from blood, obtained in a trial of the OX40 agonist ivuxolimab. The sequence was collected from an adult with an advanced solid tumor such as melanoma, head and neck, liver or kidney cancer. The chain employs TRBV9 and TRBJ2-1; 8 nucleotides agree with TRBD2. The CDR3 sequence: CASSAPAGREYNEQFF. In nucleotides, the CDR3 is TGTGCCAGCAGCGCCCCCGCCGGGAGGGAATACAATGAGCAGTTCTTC. Full variable domain (outside the CDR3, taken from reference TRBV9 and TRBJ2-1): DSGVTQTPKHLITATGQRVTLRCSPRSGDLSVYWYQQSLDQGLQFLIQYYNGEERAKGNILERFSAQQFPDLHSELNLSSLELGDSALYFCASSAPAGREYNEQFFGPGTRLTVL.